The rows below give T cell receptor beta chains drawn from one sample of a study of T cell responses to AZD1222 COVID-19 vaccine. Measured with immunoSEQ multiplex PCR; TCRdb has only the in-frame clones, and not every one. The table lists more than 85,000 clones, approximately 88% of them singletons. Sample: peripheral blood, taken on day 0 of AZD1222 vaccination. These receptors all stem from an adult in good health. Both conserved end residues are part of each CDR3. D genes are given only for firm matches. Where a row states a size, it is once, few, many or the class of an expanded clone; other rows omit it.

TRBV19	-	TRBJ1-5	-	CASTPGGYNQPQHF	TGTGCCAGTACCCCGGGGGGCTACAATCAGCCCCAGCATTTT
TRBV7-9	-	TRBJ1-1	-	CASSLDLLGTEAFF	TGTGCCAGCAGCTTAGACCTGCTGGGCACTGAAGCTTTCTTT
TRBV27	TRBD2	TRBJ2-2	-	CASSLKRETNTGELFF	TGTGCCAGCAGTTTAAAGCGGGAGACGAACACCGGGGAGCTGTTTTTT
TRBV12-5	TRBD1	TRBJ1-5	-	CASAKTGGNQPQHF	TGTGCTAGCGCCAAGACAGGGGGCAATCAGCCCCAGCATTTT
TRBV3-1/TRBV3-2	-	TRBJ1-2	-	CASSHRTSGPYGYTF	TGTGCCAGCAGCCACCGGACCAGTGGCCCCTATGGCTACACCTTC
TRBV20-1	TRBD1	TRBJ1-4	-	CSASRQGKSEKLFF	TGCAGTGCTAGTAGACAGGGGAAGAGTGAAAAACTGTTTTTT
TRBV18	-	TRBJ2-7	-	CASSPMQGWSYEQYF	TGTGCCAGCTCACCGATGCAGGGTTGGTCCTACGAGCAGTACTTC
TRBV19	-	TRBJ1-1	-	CASSIETRATEAFF	TGTGCCAGTAGTATAGAGACCAGGGCCACTGAAGCTTTCTTT
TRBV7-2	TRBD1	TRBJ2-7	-	CASSPNGQGYEQYF	TGTGCCAGCAGCCCAAACGGACAGGGCTACGAGCAGTACTTC
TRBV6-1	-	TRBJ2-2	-	CASSEGGQGTGELFF	TGTGCCAGCAGTGAAGGGGGACAAGGAACCGGGGAGCTGTTTTTT
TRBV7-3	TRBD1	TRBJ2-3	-	CASSLSRGQGARTDTQYF	TGTGCCAGCAGCTTATCGCGGGGACAGGGGGCGCGGACAGATACGCAGTATTTT
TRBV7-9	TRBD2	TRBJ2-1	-	CASRLAGGHEQFF	TGTGCCAGCCGGCTAGCGGGGGGGCATGAGCAGTTCTTC
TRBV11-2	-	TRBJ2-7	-	CASSPGLFSGEQYF	TGTGCCAGCAGCCCGGGACTCTTTTCTGGCGAGCAGTACTTC
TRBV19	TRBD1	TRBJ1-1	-	CASSAGTGAALAFF	TGTGCCAGTAGTGCCGGGACAGGGGCCGCTTTAGCTTTCTTT
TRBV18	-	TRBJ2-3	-	CASSRGQGSTDTQYF	TGTGCCAGCTCCCGCGGGCAGGGAAGCACAGATACGCAGTATTTT
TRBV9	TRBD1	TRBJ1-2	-	CASSPQLGVTGGYGYTF	TGTGCCAGCAGCCCTCAGTTGGGTGTGACAGGGGGGTATGGCTACACCTTC
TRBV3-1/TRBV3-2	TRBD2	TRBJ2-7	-	CASSSQTSGGTEQYF	TGTGCCAGCAGCTCTCAGACTAGCGGGGGTACCGAGCAGTACTTC
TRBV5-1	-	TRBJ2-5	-	CASSGTTGSGETQYF	TGCGCCAGCAGCGGAACAACAGGGAGTGGGGAGACCCAGTACTTC
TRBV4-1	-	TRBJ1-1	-	CASSQGRWGMNTEAFF	TGCGCCAGCAGCCAAGGGCGGTGGGGGATGAACACTGAAGCTTTCTTT
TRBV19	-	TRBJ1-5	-	CASKASGQPQHF	TGTGCCAGTAAGGCGTCCGGTCAGCCCCAGCATTTT
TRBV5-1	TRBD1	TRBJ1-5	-	CASSSGTGGNQPQHF	TGCGCCAGCAGCTCCGGGACAGGGGGCAATCAGCCCCAGCATTTT
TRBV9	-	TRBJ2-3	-	CASSVGYTQYF	TGTGCCAGCAGCGTAGGATATACGCAGTATTTT
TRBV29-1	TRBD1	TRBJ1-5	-	CSFRGQGDQPQHF	TGCAGCTTTAGGGGACAGGGAGACCAGCCCCAGCATTTT
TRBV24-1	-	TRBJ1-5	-	CATSDPRRNQPQHF	TGTGCCACCAGTGACCCTCGGCGCAATCAGCCCCAGCATTTT
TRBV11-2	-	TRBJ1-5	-	CASSLDHGSPQHF	TGTGCCAGCAGCTTAGATCACGGCTCACCCCAGCATTTT
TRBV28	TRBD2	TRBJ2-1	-	CASSSSGTSGYNEQFF	TGTGCCAGCAGTTCATCCGGGACTAGCGGATACAATGAGCAGTTCTTC
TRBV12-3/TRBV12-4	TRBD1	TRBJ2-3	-	CATRDRTTDTQYF	TGTGCCACCCGGGACAGGACCACAGATACGCAGTATTTT
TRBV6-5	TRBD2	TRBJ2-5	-	CASRRGGSFQETQYF	TGTGCCAGCAGGAGGGGAGGGAGTTTCCAAGAGACCCAGTACTTC
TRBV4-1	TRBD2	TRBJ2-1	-	CASSQEPGLAGSDNEQFF	TGCGCCAGCAGCCAAGAACCGGGACTAGCGGGGTCAGACAATGAGCAGTTCTTC
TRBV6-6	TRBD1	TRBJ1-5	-	CASRTDRAAQPQHF	TGTGCCAGCAGAACGGACAGGGCGGCTCAGCCCCAGCATTTT
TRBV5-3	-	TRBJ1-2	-	CARSLRQQYFYGYTF	TGTGCCAGAAGCTTGCGACAGCAATACTTCTATGGCTACACCTTC
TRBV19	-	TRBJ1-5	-	CASSIMGGNNQPQHF	TGTGCCAGTAGTATTATGGGGGGTAATAATCAGCCCCAGCATTTT
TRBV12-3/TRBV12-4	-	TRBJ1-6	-	CASGRQENSPLHF	TGTGCCAGCGGGCGACAGGAAAATTCACCCCTCCACTTT
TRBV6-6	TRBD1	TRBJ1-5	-	CASSYRDRNNQPQHF	TGTGCCAGCAGTTACCGGGACAGGAACAATCAGCCCCAGCATTTT
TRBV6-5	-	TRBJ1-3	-	CASTQGSDSGNTIYF	TGTGCCAGCACTCAAGGGTCCGACTCTGGAAACACCATATATTTT
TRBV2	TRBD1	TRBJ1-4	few	CASRGGQGLGKLFF	TGTGCCAGCAGAGGAGGACAGGGACTCGGGAAACTGTTTTTT
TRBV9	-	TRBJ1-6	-	CASSGVSPNSPLHF	TGTGCCAGCAGCGGAGTTTCACCTAATTCACCCCTCCACTTT
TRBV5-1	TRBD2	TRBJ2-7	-	CASSTGLAGGGYEQYF	TGCGCCAGCAGCACCGGACTAGCGGGAGGCGGTTACGAGCAGTACTTC
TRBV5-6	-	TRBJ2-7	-	CARLLPSEYESSYEQYF	TGTGCCAGACTACTCCCCTCTGAATACGAAAGCTCCTACGAGCAGTACTTC
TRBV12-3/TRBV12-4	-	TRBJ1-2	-	CASSPDPSHGYTF	TGTGCCAGCAGTCCCGACCCTAGCCATGGCTACACCTTC
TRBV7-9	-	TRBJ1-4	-	CASSFSTEKLFF	TGTGCCAGCAGCTTCTCCACCGAAAAACTGTTTTTT